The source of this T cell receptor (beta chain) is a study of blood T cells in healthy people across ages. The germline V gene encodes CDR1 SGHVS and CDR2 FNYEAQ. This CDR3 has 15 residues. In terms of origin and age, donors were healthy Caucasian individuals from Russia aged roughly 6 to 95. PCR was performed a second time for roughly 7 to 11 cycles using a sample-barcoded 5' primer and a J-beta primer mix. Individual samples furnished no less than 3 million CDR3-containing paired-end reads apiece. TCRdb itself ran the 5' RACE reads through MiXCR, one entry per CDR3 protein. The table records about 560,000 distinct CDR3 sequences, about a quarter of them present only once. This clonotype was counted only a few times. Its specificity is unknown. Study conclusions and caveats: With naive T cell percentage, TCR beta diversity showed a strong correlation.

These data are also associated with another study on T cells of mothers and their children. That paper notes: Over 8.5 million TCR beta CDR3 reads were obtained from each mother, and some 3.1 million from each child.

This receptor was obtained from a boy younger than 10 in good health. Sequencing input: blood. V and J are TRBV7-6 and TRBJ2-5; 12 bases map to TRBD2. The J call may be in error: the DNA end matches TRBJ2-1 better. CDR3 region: CASSLTSGSDDEQFF. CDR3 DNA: TGTGCCAGCAGCTTGACTAGCGGGAGTGATGATGAGCAGTTCTTC.